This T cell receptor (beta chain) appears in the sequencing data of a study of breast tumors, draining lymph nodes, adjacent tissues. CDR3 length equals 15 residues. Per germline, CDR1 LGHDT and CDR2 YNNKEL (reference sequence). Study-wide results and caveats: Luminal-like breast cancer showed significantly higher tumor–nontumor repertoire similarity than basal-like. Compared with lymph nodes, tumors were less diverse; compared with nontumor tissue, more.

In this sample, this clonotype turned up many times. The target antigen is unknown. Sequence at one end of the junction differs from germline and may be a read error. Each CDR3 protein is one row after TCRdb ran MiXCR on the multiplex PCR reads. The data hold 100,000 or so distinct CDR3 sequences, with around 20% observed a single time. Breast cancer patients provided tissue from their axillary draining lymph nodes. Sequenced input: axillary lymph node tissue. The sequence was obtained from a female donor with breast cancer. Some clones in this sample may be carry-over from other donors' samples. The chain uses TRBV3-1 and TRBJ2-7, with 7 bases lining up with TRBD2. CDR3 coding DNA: TGTGCCAGCACCCAAGGAGGTGGGAGGGGCTACGAGCAGTACTTC. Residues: CASTQGGGRGYEQYF.